The 19 T cell receptor beta chains in this list originate from one sample, sequenced in a study of blood T cell repertoires in COVID-19. The table came from immunoSEQ multiplex PCR; TCRdb's copy has only in-frame clones and leaves some out. Of approximately 170,000 clones listed, around 79% are singletons. Sequenced material: PBMCs or T cells enriched from blood (not recorded which). The receptors were gathered from a woman in her seventies in a cohort exposed to, infected with or recovered from COVID-19 (not recorded which).

The chain has TRBV11-3 and TRBJ2-1; D may be TRBD2 (6 bases). This CDR3 spans 15 amino acids. The V gene's germline CDR1 is SGHNT and CDR2 YENEEA. Trimming removed 5 bases from V and 4 bases from J, with 15 bases in between. This CDR3 is CASSISPGLYNEQFF. CDR3 bases: TGTGCCAGCAGCATTAGCCCTGGACTATACAATGAGCAGTTCTTC.

This clone was observed many times. This rearrangement joins TRBV5-1 to TRBJ2-5; TRBD2 aligns across 8 bases. The CDR3 spans 15 residues. Germline CDR1 reads SGHRS; CDR2 reads YFSETQ. With V trimmed by 4 bases and J by 5 bases, 10 bases remained unmatched. CDR3: CASSLTGTRDETQYF. Here the CDR3 DNA reads TGCGCCAGCAGCCTAACCGGGACTAGGGATGAGACCCAGTACTTC.

This sequence joins TRBV12-3 or TRBV12-4 and TRBJ2-3; a weak D match, TRBD2 (5 bases). V dropped 6 bases and J dropped 3 bases, with 10 bases sitting between them. The CDR3 is made up of 13 amino acids. CDR3 sequence: CASRGSGTDTQYF. CDR3 sequence (DNA): TGTGCCAGCAGGGGTTCGGGGACAGATACGCAGTATTTT.

The V call is TRBV5-1, the J call TRBJ1-4; D is possibly TRBD1 (5 bases). Trimming removed 3 bases at V and 4 bases at J, with 16 bases between. Germline loops: CDR1 SGHRS, CDR2 YFSETQ. This CDR3 has 16 amino acids. In DNA form, the CDR3 reads TGCGCCAGCAGCTGGGGGACTGACCTAGGTAATGAAAAACTGTTTTTT. Translating gives CASSWGTDLGNEKLFF.

The rearrangement uses TRBV19 and TRBJ2-4, with no clear D. Germline V gene data show CDR1 as LNHDA and CDR2 as SQIVND (reference sequence). CDR3 length: 15 amino acids. V was cut by 6 bases and J by 0 bases, with 12 bases left in between. In DNA form, the CDR3 reads TGTGCCAGTAGCGCACGCGTCCTAGCCAAAAACATTCAGTACTTC. Its protein product is CASSARVLAKNIQYF.

The V call is TRBV10-2, the J call TRBJ2-5; TRBD1 aligns across 12 bases. Germline lookup yields CDR1 WSHSY and CDR2 SAAADI. V lost 5 bases and J lost 4; bases outside the gene matches: 8. The CDR3 runs 16 residues. The CDR3 loop reads CASSTPGQGASETQYF. The CDR3 DNA reads as TGCGCCAGCAGTACGCCGGGACAGGGGGCGTCAGAGACCCAGTACTTC.

The chain carries TRBV30 and TRBJ1-1; TRBD1 might be the D (5 bases). The V gene lost 2 bases and the J gene lost 2 bases, with 15 bases spanning the gap. The CDR3 consists of 15 residues. Germline CDR1 reads GTSNPN; CDR2 reads SVGIG (reference sequence). The DNA for the CDR3 is TGTGCCTGGAGTCGGGTTGGGAGGGGAAACACTGAAGCTTTCTTT. It is translated as CAWSRVGRGNTEAFF.

This chain connects TRBV11-3 to TRBJ2-4; 7 positions agree with TRBD2. Germline CDR1 and CDR2: SGHNT and YENEEA. The CDR3 extends over 17 amino acids. With V trimmed by 4 bases and J by 0 bases, 9 bases remained unmatched. Written as DNA, the CDR3 is TGTGCCAGCAGCTCCGTTGGGGGAGGGAAAGCCAAAAACATTCAGTACTTC. Amino acids: CASSSVGGGKAKNIQYF.

This clone was seen more than once but under ten times. This rearrangement joins TRBV28 to TRBJ2-2, with 9 bases fitting TRBD2. The trim removed 8 bases at V and 3 bases at J, leaving 7 bases unmatched. CDR3 length: 15 amino acids. Germline V CDR1 and CDR2: MDHEN, SYDVKM. CDR3 loop: CASRASGGHTGELFF. For the CDR3, the DNA is TGTGCCAGCCGGGCCAGCGGGGGGCACACCGGGGAGCTGTTTTTT.

In its sample, this clone was seen many times. The chain recombines TRBV24-1 with TRBJ2-1; 7 nucleotides agree with TRBD2. The CDR3 covers 15 residues. Germline V gene sequence: CDR1 KGHDR, CDR2 SFDVKD. The ends lost 2 bases at V and 5 bases at J; junction bases unmatched: 5. CDR3 in DNA: TGTGCCACCAGTGATTCCGGCGGGGGAAACAATGAGCAGTTCTTC. It specifies CATSDSGGGNNEQFF.

The V and J genes are TRBV7-8 and TRBJ1-5; tentatively, D is TRBD1 (6 bases). There are 15 residues in the CDR3. Trimming removed 4 bases at V and 4 bases at J, with 14 bases between. The germline V gene encodes CDR1 SGHVS and CDR2 FQNEAQ. The CDR3 sequence is CASSYRRTENQPQHF. CDR3 coding DNA: TGTGCCAGCAGCTACCGGAGGACAGAAAATCAGCCCCAGCATTTT.

A few counts support this clone. V and J are TRBV5-1 and TRBJ2-2; maybe TRBD2 (5 bases). CDR1 is SGHRS and CDR2 is YFSETQ in the germline V gene. CDR3 length: 15 amino acids. Trimming removed 0 bases from V and 6 bases from J, with 12 bases in between. In DNA form, the CDR3 reads TGCGCCAGCAGCTTGGCCGGGCAGAGGGCCGGGGAGCTGTTTTTT. Residues: CASSLAGQRAGELFF. Combining the CDR3 with reference TRBV5-1 and TRBJ2-2 gives the whole variable domain KAGVTQTPRYLIKTRGQQVTLSCSPISGHRSVSWYQQTPGQGLQFLFEYFSETQRNKGNFPGRFSGRQFSNSRSEMNVSTLELGDSALYLCASSLAGQRAGELFFGEGSRLTVL.

The rearrangement links TRBV14 to TRBJ2-3; the match to TRBD2 covers 9 bases. This CDR3 region has 18 residues. Germline CDR1 reads SGHDN; CDR2 reads FVKESK. Trimming removed 0 bases from V and 2 bases from J; junction bases left unmatched: 9. In DNA, the CDR3 is TGTGCCAGCAGCCAAGATAGGTCTAGCGGGGTTCTCACAGATACGCAGTATTTT. This gives the protein CASSQDRSSGVLTDTQYF.

This chain joins TRBV3-1 (or the pseudogene TRBV3-2) and TRBJ2-5, with TRBD2 as a possible D gene (6 bases). CDR3 length: 13 amino acids. V lost 3 bases and J lost 4, with 9 bases in between. Germline CDR1 and CDR2: LGHDT and YNNKEL (reference sequence). In DNA form, the CDR3 reads TGTGCCAGCAGCCAGACTAGTACAGAGACCCAGTACTTC. Translating it yields CASSQTSTETQYF.

The chain recombines TRBV7-2 with TRBJ2-7; D is perhaps TRBD2 (6 bases). This CDR3 region has 15 residues. Trimming removed 3 bases at V and 2 bases at J, with 14 bases between. CDR1 is SGHTA and CDR2 is FQGNSA in the germline V gene. In nucleotides, the CDR3 is TGTGCCAGCAGCTTGGTGCCCGGGGAGGCCTACGAGCAGTACTTC. As protein: CASSLVPGEAYEQYF.

This sequence joins TRBV3-1 (or the pseudogene TRBV3-2) and TRBJ1-2, with 8 bases matching TRBD1. Germline assignment: CDR1 LGHDT and CDR2 YNNKEL (reference sequence). Trimming cost V 6 bases and J 3 bases; bases outside gene matches: 3. This CDR3 has 13 amino acids. Here the CDR3 reads CASRHRGYYGYTF. The CDR3 nucleotides read TGTGCCAGCAGACACAGGGGGTACTATGGCTACACCTTC.

In its sample, this clone is medium-sized (0.01 to 0.1%). The chain links TRBV4-1 to TRBJ1-4, with D perhaps matching TRBD1 (6 bases). The CDR3 covers 15 residues. Trimming shortened V by 6 bases and J by 3 bases, and 14 bases separated the two germline ends. CDR1 is MGHRA, CDR2 YSYEKL, per germline. CDR3 in DNA: TGCGCCAGCAGTGCAGTCAGGGGAGCTAATGAAAAACTGTTTTTT. The encoded protein is CASSAVRGANEKLFF.

The chain joins TRBV3-1 (or the pseudogene TRBV3-2) to TRBJ1-4; D is unresolved. V lost 0 bases to trimming and J lost 8 bases, with 10 bases between them. Germline V gene data show CDR1 as LGHDT and CDR2 as YNNKEL (reference sequence). The CDR3 is 14 residues long. CDR3 DNA: TGTGCCAGCAGCCAAGAAACTTACGAGGAAAAACTGTTTTTT. This gives the protein CASSQETYEEKLFF.

This clone was observed a single time. This sequence joins TRBV28 and TRBJ2-7, with 7 bases aligning to TRBD1. The CDR3 totals 12 residues. V lost 5 bases, J lost 7 bases, and 5 bases stayed unmatched. From germline, CDR1 is MDHEN and CDR2 SYDVKM. In nucleotides, the CDR3 is TGTGCCAGCAGTAACCCGGACAGGGAGCAGTACTTC. Translated, it gives CASSNPDREQYF.